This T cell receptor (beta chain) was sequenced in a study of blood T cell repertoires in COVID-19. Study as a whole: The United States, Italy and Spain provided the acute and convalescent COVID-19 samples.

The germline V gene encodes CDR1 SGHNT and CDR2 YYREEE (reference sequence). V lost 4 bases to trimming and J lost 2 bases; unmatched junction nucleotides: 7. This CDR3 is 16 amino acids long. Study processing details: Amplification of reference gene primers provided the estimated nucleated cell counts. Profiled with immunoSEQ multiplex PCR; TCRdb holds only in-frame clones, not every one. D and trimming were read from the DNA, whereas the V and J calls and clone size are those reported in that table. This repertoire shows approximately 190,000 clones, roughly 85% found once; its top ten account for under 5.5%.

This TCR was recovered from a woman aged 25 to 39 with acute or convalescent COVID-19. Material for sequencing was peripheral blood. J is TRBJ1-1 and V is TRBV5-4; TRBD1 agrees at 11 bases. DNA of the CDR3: TGTGCCAGCAGCCCCGGGGACAGGGGGTTTAACACTGAAGCTTTCTTT. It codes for CASSPGDRGFNTEAFF.